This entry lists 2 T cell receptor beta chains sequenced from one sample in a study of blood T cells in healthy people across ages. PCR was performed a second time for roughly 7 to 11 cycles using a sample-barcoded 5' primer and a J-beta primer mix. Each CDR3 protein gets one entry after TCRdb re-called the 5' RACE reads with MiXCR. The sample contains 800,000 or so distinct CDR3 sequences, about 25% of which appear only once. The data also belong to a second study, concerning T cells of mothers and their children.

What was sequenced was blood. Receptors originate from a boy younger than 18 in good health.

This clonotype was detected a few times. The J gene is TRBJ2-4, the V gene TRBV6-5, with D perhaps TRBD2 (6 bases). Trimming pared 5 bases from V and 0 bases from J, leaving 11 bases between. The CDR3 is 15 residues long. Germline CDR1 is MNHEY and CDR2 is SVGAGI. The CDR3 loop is CASSRDLLAKNIQYF. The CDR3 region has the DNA TGTGCCAGCAGTCGGGACTTACTAGCCAAAAACATTCAGTACTTC.

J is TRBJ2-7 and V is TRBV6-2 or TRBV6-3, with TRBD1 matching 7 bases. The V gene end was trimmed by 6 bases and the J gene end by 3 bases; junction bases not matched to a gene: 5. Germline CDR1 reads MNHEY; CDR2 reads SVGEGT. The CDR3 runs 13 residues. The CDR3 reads CASSRGQHYEQYF. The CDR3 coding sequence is TGTGCCAGCAGCCGGGGACAGCACTACGAGCAGTACTTC.